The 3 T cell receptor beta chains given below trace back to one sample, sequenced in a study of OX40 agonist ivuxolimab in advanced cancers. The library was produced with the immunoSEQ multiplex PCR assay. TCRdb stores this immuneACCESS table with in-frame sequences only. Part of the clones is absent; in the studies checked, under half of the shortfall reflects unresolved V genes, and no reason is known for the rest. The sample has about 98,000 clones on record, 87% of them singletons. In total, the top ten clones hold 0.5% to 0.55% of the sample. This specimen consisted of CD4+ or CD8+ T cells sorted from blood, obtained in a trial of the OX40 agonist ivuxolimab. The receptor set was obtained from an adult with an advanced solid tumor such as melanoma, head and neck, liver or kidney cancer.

The CDR3 nucleotides read TGTGCCATCAGTGATAGTGTGGGGGGGCGATACGAGCAGTACTTC. This encodes CAISDSVGGRYEQYF. The chain uses TRBV10-3 and TRBJ2-7, with D possibly TRBD2 on 7 matching bases. This CDR3 is 15 amino acids long. The germline V and J ends were trimmed by 3 bases and 4 bases, with 16 bases remaining between them. Germline-derived CDR1 and CDR2 are ENHRY and SYGVKD.

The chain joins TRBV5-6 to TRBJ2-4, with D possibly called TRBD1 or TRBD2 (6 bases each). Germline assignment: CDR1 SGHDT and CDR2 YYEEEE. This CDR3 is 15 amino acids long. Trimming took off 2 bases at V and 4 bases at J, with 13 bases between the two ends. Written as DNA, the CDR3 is TGTGCCAGCAGCTTAGGGGGGACGGAGAAAAACATTCAGTACTTC. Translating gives CASSLGGTEKNIQYF. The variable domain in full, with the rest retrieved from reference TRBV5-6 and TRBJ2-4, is DAGVTQSPTHLIKTRGQQVTLRCSPKSGHDTVSWYQQALGQGPQFIFQYYEEEERQRGNFPDRFSGHQFPNYSSELNVNALLLGDSALYLCASSLGGTEKNIQYFGAGTRLSVL.

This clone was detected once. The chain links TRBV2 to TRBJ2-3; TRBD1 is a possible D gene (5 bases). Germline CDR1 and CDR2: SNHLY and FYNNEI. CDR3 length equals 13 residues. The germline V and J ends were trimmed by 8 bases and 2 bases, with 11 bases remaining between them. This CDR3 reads CASVLRATDTQYF. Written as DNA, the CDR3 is TGTGCCAGCGTGCTCAGGGCCACAGATACGCAGTATTTT.